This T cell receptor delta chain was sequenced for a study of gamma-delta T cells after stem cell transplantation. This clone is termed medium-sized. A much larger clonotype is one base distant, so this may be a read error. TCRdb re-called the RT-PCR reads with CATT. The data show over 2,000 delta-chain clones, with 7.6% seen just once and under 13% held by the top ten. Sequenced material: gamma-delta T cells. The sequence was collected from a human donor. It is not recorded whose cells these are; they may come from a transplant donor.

CDR3 sequence: CACDTINWGISPTPDKLIF. The CDR3 coding sequence is TGTGCCTGTGACACCATAAACTGGGGGATCTCACCCACTCCCGATAAACTCATCTTT. The chain carries TRDV2 and TRDJ1, with TRDD3 identical over 10 bases. The germline V gene encodes CDR1 GEAIGNYY and CDR2 EKD. This CDR3 region has 19 residues. J gave up 3 bases and V 0 bases, and 15 bases lay outside the gene matches.